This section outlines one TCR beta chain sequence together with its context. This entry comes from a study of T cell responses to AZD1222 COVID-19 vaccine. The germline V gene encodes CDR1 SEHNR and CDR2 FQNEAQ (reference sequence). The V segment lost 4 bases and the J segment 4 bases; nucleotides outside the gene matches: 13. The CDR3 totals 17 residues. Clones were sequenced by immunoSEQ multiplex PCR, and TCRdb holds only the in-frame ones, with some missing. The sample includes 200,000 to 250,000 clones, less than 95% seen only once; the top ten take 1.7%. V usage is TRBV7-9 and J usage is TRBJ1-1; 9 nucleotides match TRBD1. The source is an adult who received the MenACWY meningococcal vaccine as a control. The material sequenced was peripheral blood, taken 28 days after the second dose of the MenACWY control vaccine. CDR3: CASSSVDRGLEGTEAFF. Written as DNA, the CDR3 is TGTGCCAGCAGCTCCGTTGACAGGGGGTTAGAGGGCACTGAAGCTTTCTTT.